These T cell receptor beta chains were read from a single sample in a study of identical twins. TCRdb re-derived calls from the 5' RACE reads in MiXCR, one entry per CDR3 protein. Among roughly 220,000 distinct CDR3 sequences, 6.5% to 8% were seen once, and the ten largest hold approximately 15%. These same data were also listed under a study on T cells expressing NK-cell markers.

Sample: CD8+ T cells sorted from blood. These receptors all stem from a young woman in good health. CDR3s include the opening cysteine and the closing phenylalanine or tryptophan. The order of the fields is V gene, D gene, clone size, J gene, CDR3 DNA, CDR3 protein. D genes are given only for firm matches. Not all rows give a size; the values are once, few, many and, for expanded clones, a class.

TRBV3-1	-	few	TRBJ1-2	TGTGCCAGCAGCCGCCCCGGATCAGGGTACTATGGCTACACCTTC	CASSRPGSGYYGYTF
TRBV7-6	TRBD2	-	TRBJ2-1	TGTGCCAGCAGCTTAGTTAGCGGGGCCCCCTCCTACAATGAGCAGTTCTTC	CASSLVSGAPSYNEQFF
TRBV12-3/TRBV12-4	-	few	TRBJ1-1	TGTGCCAGCAGTTTAGACGAGGGGAGCCAGACGGGCACTGAAGCTTTCTTT	CASSLDEGSQTGTEAFF
TRBV20-1	-	few	TRBJ1-1	TGCAGTGCAGAAGACAGGAGGGAAACTGAAGCTTTCTTT	CSAEDRRETEAFF
TRBV7-9	-	few	TRBJ2-1	TGTGCCAGCAGCTCGACTAGGGGCTACAATGAGCAGTTCTTC	CASSSTRGYNEQFF
TRBV7-9	TRBD1	-	TRBJ2-7	TGTGCCAGCAGCTTACCGGGACAGGGGCACTACGAGCAGTACTTC	CASSLPGQGHYEQYF
TRBV12-3/TRBV12-4	-	-	TRBJ2-2	TGTGCCAGCAGTTTGGGGTGGGGGGTCGGGGAGCTGTTTTTT	CASSLGWGVGELFF
TRBV4-1	-	few	TRBJ2-3	TGCGCCAGCAGCCAAGAGCACGCCAGCACAGATACGCAGTATTTT	CASSQEHASTDTQYF
TRBV9	TRBD1	few	TRBJ2-7	TGTGCCAGCAGTCCCCCGGCAGGGACAGTGGGCTACGAGCAGTACTTC	CASSPPAGTVGYEQYF
TRBV27	-	-	TRBJ2-7	TGTGCCAGCGGGGAGGTCGCCAGTAGCTCCTACGAGCAGTACTTC	CASGEVASSSYEQYF
TRBV20-1	TRBD2	many	TRBJ2-1	TGCAGTGCTAGAGGGGCGGGAGGCCCCCACAATGAGCAGTTCTTC	CSARGAGGPHNEQFF
TRBV27	-	many	TRBJ1-6	TGTGCCAGCAGTTTATCGACAGTCGCACCCCTCCACTTT	CASSLSTVAPLHF
TRBV6-1	TRBD1	few	TRBJ1-1	TGTGCCAGCAGTGGCCGAACAGGGGGTATCACTGAAGCTTTCTTT	CASSGRTGGITEAFF
TRBV7-9	TRBD1	-	TRBJ2-2	TGTGCCAGCAGCTTAGGGGACAGATACACCGGGGAGCTGTTTTTT	CASSLGDRYTGELFF
TRBV28	-	-	TRBJ2-2	TGTGCCAGCAGTTTACAGGGGAGGGCCCTCTTCGGGGAGCTGTTTTTT	CASSLQGRALFGELFF
TRBV7-3	TRBD2	few	TRBJ2-5	TGTGCCAGCAGCGTAGCGGGGGGCACCCAAGAGACCCAGTACTTC	CASSVAGGTQETQYF
TRBV4-1	-	-	TRBJ2-7	TGCGCCAGCAGCCAGGGGCCGGGGGTAGCCTACGAGCAGTACTTC	CASSQGPGVAYEQYF
TRBV12-3/TRBV12-4	TRBD2	many	TRBJ2-3	TGTGCCAGCAGTCTACTAGCGGGAGCAGATACGCAGTATTTT	CASSLLAGADTQYF
TRBV27	TRBD2	-	TRBJ2-7	TGTGCCAGCAGTTGGGGGGGGTCCGACGAGCAGTACTTC	CASSWGGSDEQYF
TRBV13	-	-	TRBJ2-3	TGTGCCAGCAGCTTTCGGGAAATCGGGACAGATACGCAGTATTTT	CASSFREIGTDTQYF
TRBV20-1	TRBD2	once	TRBJ2-2	TGCAGTGCTCGGACTAGAAACACCGGGGTGCTGTTTTTT	CSARTRNTGVLFF
TRBV12-3/TRBV12-4	TRBD1	few	TRBJ2-7	TGTGCCAGCAGTGAAATCCGCCGGGGACAGGGGGAGGCCGAGCAGTACTTC	CASSEIRRGQGEAEQYF
TRBV27	-	-	TRBJ2-3	TGTGCCAGCAGTTTATTATGGCAGGGAAGTTGGGATACGCAGTATTTT	CASSLLWQGSWDTQYF
TRBV2	TRBD2	few	TRBJ2-7	TGTGCCAGCAGTGCGTCAATTGTAGCGGGGGGATACGAGCAGTACTTC	CASSASIVAGGYEQYF
TRBV12-3/TRBV12-4	TRBD1	-	TRBJ1-1	TGTGCCAGCAGTTTCTCACAGGGGGGCACTGAAGCTTTCTTT	CASSFSQGGTEAFF
TRBV9	TRBD1	few	TRBJ1-5	TGTGCCAGCAGCGGAGCAGGGGGCAATGAGCCCCAGCATTTT	CASSGAGGNEPQHF
TRBV20-1	-	-	TRBJ1-4	TGCAGTGCTAGAGTTGCTCCGGGTGAAAAACTGTTTTTT	CSARVAPGEKLFF
TRBV10-3	TRBD2	few	TRBJ2-3	TGTGCCATCAGTGAAACCCGACTAGCGGGCCCTTTCACAGATACGCAGTATTTT	CAISETRLAGPFTDTQYF
TRBV7-9	-	many	TRBJ2-7	TGTGCCAGCAGCTTAGAGGATTCCCTCGACGAGCAGTACTTC	CASSLEDSLDEQYF
TRBV12-3/TRBV12-4	-	few	TRBJ1-4	TGTGCCAGCAGTTTTGGGGGGAGTGGTGAAAAACTGTTTTTT	CASSFGGSGEKLFF
TRBV5-1	TRBD2	-	TRBJ2-3	TGCGCCAGCACCCCTTGGGCGGGGGAGAGCACAGATACGCAGTATTTT	CASTPWAGESTDTQYF
TRBV11-2	TRBD1	-	TRBJ1-2	TGTGCCAGCAGTCGAGACCAGGGGGGCAACTATGGCTACACCTTC	CASSRDQGGNYGYTF
TRBV3-1	TRBD2	-	TRBJ2-1	TGTGCCAGCAGCCCCGTCCTAGCGGGGAACAATGAGCTGTTCTTC	CASSPVLAGNNELFF
TRBV10-1	-	few	TRBJ2-1	TGCGCCAGCAGTGTTAGCGGCCGTGGACTGCAGTTCTTC	CASSVSGRGLQFF
TRBV10-3	-	many	TRBJ2-7	TGTGCCATCGGACTGGGGGAGCAGTACTTC	CAIGLGEQYF
TRBV4-1	-	-	TRBJ2-7	TGCGCCAGCAGCAGCCCCACCCGGGCCCCCTACGAGCAGTACTTC	CASSSPTRAPYEQYF
TRBV6-1	TRBD1	few	TRBJ1-1	TGTGCCAGCGCCTGGGACAGGGCGGCTGAAGCTTTCTTT	CASAWDRAAEAFF
TRBV7-8	-	many	TRBJ1-2	TGTGCCAGCAGCTTAATAGTAGCTGGCTACACCTTC	CASSLIVAGYTF
TRBV6-5	TRBD1	few	TRBJ1-2	TGTGCCAGCAGTTACAACGGGGCGGGGACAGTTGATGGCTACACCTTC	CASSYNGAGTVDGYTF
TRBV3-1	-	many	TRBJ2-1	TGTGCCAGCAGCCAGGGGACTTCCGAGCAGTTCTTC	CASSQGTSEQFF
TRBV12-3/TRBV12-4	-	-	TRBJ1-3	TGTGCCAGCAGTTTAGGTGGTGTAGTGGACACCATATATTTT	CASSLGGVVDTIYF
TRBV11-2	-	many	TRBJ1-6	TGTGCCAGCAGCTTTGTGACAGCCCCAGCCCTCCACTTT	CASSFVTAPALHF